Each of the 26 T cell receptor beta chains below was sequenced from the same sample in a study of blood T cells in healthy people across ages. For the second PCR, which ran for about 7 to 11 cycles, a sample-barcoded 5' primer and a J-beta primer mix were used. TCRdb analysed the 5' RACE reads with MiXCR anew, one entry per CDR3 protein. This table has more than 800,000 distinct CDR3 sequences, 25% to 30% appearing once. Sequenced sample: blood. The receptors originated from a woman of 80 years or more in good health.

The J gene is TRBJ1-1, the V gene TRBV30; D may be TRBD1 (6 bases). This CDR3 is 15 amino acids long. Germline V gene data show CDR1 as GTSNPN and CDR2 as SVGIG (reference sequence). V lost 1 base and J lost 3, with 15 bases in between. In DNA form, the CDR3 reads TGTGCCTGGAGTGGGAAACAGGGTAAGGACACTGAAGCTTTCTTT. The encoded protein is CAWSGKQGKDTEAFF.

The V and J genes are TRBV5-4 and TRBJ1-1; a possible D gene is TRBD1 (6 bases). The CDR3 has 14 amino acids. Germline V gene data show CDR1 as SGHNT and CDR2 as YYREEE (reference sequence). The V and J ends lost 4 bases and 5 bases respectively, with 15 bases between them. CDR3 DNA sequence: TGTGCCAGCAGCCCGGGGGACATCGGGACTGAAGCTTTCTTT. It codes for CASSPGDIGTEAFF.

Only a few counts were recorded for this clonotype. The chain recombines TRBV14 with TRBJ2-5, with D hard to call. CDR1 SGHDN and CDR2 FVKESK come from the germline V gene. The CDR3 extends over 13 amino acids. Trimming removed 2 bases from V and 1 base from J, with 5 bases in between. The CDR3 coding sequence is TGTGCCAGCAGCCAAAGTATCCAAGAGACCCAGTACTTC. Its translation: CASSQSIQETQYF.

This clonotype was found once. The junction departs from germline at one end; a sequencing error may be responsible. The chain links TRBV7-2 to TRBJ2-5; D is possibly TRBD1 (7 bases). Germline values: CDR1 SGHTA, CDR2 FQGNSA. This CDR3 region has 18 residues. CDR3 DNA: TGTGCCAGCAGCCTAACCCCTTTGACAGGGAGGAATTTGGGGACCCCGTACTTC. It is translated as CASSLTPLTGRNLGTPYF.

V and J are TRBV6-5 and TRBJ2-7; 7 bases are shared with TRBD1. From germline, CDR1 is MNHEY and CDR2 SVGAGI. With V trimmed by 5 bases and J by 5 bases, 15 bases remained unmatched. This CDR3 region has 16 residues. In nucleotides, the CDR3 is TGTGCCAGCAGTCCACTAACACTCACAGGGGTCGACGAGCAGTACTTC. This translates into CASSPLTLTGVDEQYF.

The gene calls are TRBV7-2 and TRBJ2-3; no firm D call. Deletions cut 5 bases from V and 10 bases from J, with 13 bases between. From germline, CDR1 is SGHTA and CDR2 FQGNSA. CDR3 length equals 12 residues. The chain's CDR3 is CASSALSRSQYF. Here the CDR3 DNA reads TGTGCCAGCAGCGCCCTTTCTAGATCGCAGTATTTT.

In its sample, this clonotype was seen many times. Written as DNA, the CDR3 is TGTGCCACCCTTGTTCGAACCGACTCGATTGGTGAGCAGTTCTTC. Amino acids: CATLVRTDSIGEQFF. The rearrangement uses TRBV27 and TRBJ2-1, with D unresolved. The CDR3 has 15 amino acids. Trimming stripped 10 bases from V and 9 bases from J, with 25 bases between. The germline gives CDR1 MNHEY, CDR2 SMNVEV (reference sequence).

This chain links TRBV6-2 or TRBV6-3 with TRBJ2-5; 9 positions agree with TRBD2. This CDR3 spans 23 amino acids. V lost 0 bases, J lost 11 bases, and 34 bases stayed unmatched. The germline V gene has CDR1 MNHEY and CDR2 SVGEGT. CDR3 DNA: TGTGCCAGCAGTTACTCGCGGGGGATCTTAAGCGGGGGGTCTATTAGCTCTTACAATGAGCAGTACTTC. This translates into CASSYSRGILSGGSISSYNEQYF.

This clonotype was seen many times. The chain combines TRBV7-8 with TRBJ2-3; the D gene is possibly TRBD2 (5 bases). The CDR3 is 18 residues long. Trimming stripped 1 base from V and 3 bases from J, with 20 bases between. Germline V CDR1 and CDR2: SGHVS, FQNEAQ. The CDR3 DNA reads as TGTGCCAGCAGCTTAGTTCGTGGAGGTACTCTTCGTACAGATACGCAGTATTTT. Its translation is CASSLVRGGTLRTDTQYF.

This clonotype has only a few counts. The chain is built from TRBV10-3 and TRBJ1-2; the D gene is possibly TRBD1 (5 bases). This CDR3 is 14 amino acids long. V shed 6 bases and J shed 8 bases, with 19 bases lying between them. From germline, CDR1 is ENHRY and CDR2 SYGVKD. The CDR3 bases are TGTGCCATCAGAGGTACGGCAGGGCTTGGCGGCTACACCTTC. Amino acids: CAIRGTAGLGGYTF.

The V gene is TRBV12-3 or TRBV12-4, the J gene TRBJ2-7, with a possible D match to TRBD2 (7 bases). The ends were cut back, 4 bases at V and 0 bases at J, with 13 bases in the middle. This CDR3 has 15 residues. The CDR3 loop is CASSWGGDTSYEQYF. The CDR3 bases are TGTGCCAGCAGTTGGGGGGGGGACACCTCCTACGAGCAGTACTTC.

This chain joins TRBV6-5 and TRBJ1-1; unclear D gene. The CDR3 extends over 13 amino acids. Per germline, CDR1 MNHEY and CDR2 SVGAGI. Trimming pared 0 bases from V and 7 bases from J, leaving 9 bases between. The CDR3 coding sequence is TGTGCCAGCAGTTACTCGATGCGGGATGAAGCTTTCTTT. It codes for CASSYSMRDEAFF.

V gene TRBV7-9 combines with J gene TRBJ2-3, with 7 bases aligning to TRBD1. Losses at the gene ends were 6 bases for V and 4 bases for J; bases not matched to a gene: 10. CDR1 SEHNR and CDR2 FQNEAQ come from the germline V gene (reference sequence). This CDR3 has 15 residues. The CDR3 loop reads CASSSGTVGADTQYF. DNA of the CDR3: TGTGCCAGCAGTTCTGGGACAGTGGGCGCAGATACGCAGTATTTT.

This clonotype was seen a few times. It may be a read error: a sequence one base away is much more abundant. This rearrangement joins TRBV5-1 to TRBJ2-7; 9 nucleotides match TRBD2. Per germline, CDR1 SGHRS and CDR2 YFSETQ. With 4 bases clipped from V and 7 bases from J, the junction kept 12 bases outside the gene matches. The CDR3 totals 15 residues. DNA for the CDR3: TGCGCCAGCAGCCTACCGGGACTAGCTCGAAATGAGCAGTACTTC. Protein product: CASSLPGLARNEQYF.

The chain links TRBV18 to TRBJ1-1; 7 nucleotides align to TRBD1. In germline, CDR1 is KGHSH, CDR2 LQKENI. V was clipped by 6 bases and J by 1 base; unmatched bases: 11. CDR3 length equals 16 residues. The DNA for the CDR3 is TGTGCCAGCTCCCTTAGACAGGGATTTGAGAACACTGAAGCTTTCTTT. The encoded protein is CASSLRQGFENTEAFF.

Concerning this clonotype itself: A junction end diverges from the germline sequence, so it may reflect a read error. J is TRBJ2-1 and V is TRBV18; tentatively, D is TRBD2 (6 bases). The CDR3 length is 13 residues. Germline V gene sequence: CDR1 KGHSH, CDR2 LQKENI. The CDR3 bases are TGTGCCTGCTCAGAGGGACTCCTCAATGAGCAGTTCTTC. Translation: CACSEGLLNEQFF.

This clonotype showed up just a few times. The J gene is TRBJ2-3, the V gene TRBV18; 8 bases match TRBD1. CDR3 length: 16 amino acids. J was trimmed by 0 bases and V by 3 bases; bases with no gene match: 5. Germline V gene lookup returns CDR1 KGHSH and CDR2 LQKENI. The chain's CDR3 is CASSPQGASSTDTQYF. CDR3 sequence (DNA): TGTGCCAGCTCACCTCAGGGGGCTTCTAGCACAGATACGCAGTATTTT.

This clonotype was found many times. The rearrangement uses TRBV7-2 and TRBJ1-1, with D possibly matching TRBD1 (5 bases). The CDR3 has 15 residues. CDR1 and CDR2 (germline): SGHTA, FQGNSA. Trimming shortened V by 5 bases and J by 1 base, and 14 bases separated the two germline ends. CDR3 in amino acids: CASSPPDGTNTEAFF. The CDR3 region has the DNA TGTGCCAGCAGCCCCCCGGACGGGACGAACACTGAAGCTTTCTTT.

This clonotype was recorded at least ten times. The V and J genes are TRBV28 and TRBJ2-7; D could derive from TRBD1 or TRBD2 (5 bases each). This CDR3 is built from 10 residues. V was shortened by 6 bases and J by 11 bases, with 11 bases between the two germline ends. Germline CDR1 MDHEN, CDR2 SYDVKM. DNA for the CDR3: TGTGCCAGCAGAATGGGGGTGGAGTACTTC. Its protein is CASRMGVEYF.

The CDR3 here is CASSLNRGGSEAFF. The CDR3 DNA sequence: TGTGCCAGCAGCTTAAACAGAGGGGGTAGTGAAGCTTTCTTT. The rearrangement uses TRBV11-2 and TRBJ1-1, with D maybe TRBD1 (6 bases). Germline V gives CDR1 SGHAT, CDR2 FQNNGV. The ends were cut back, 2 bases at V and 7 bases at J, with 14 bases in the middle. The CDR3 covers 14 residues.

This clonotype has at least ten counts. V is TRBV7-2 and J is TRBJ1-2, with no clear D. V gave up 4 bases and J gave up 9 bases, with 15 bases separating them. Germline CDR1 reads SGHTA; CDR2 reads FQGNSA. This CDR3 region has 13 residues. The chain's CDR3 is CASSSIWQSRYTF. The CDR3 nucleotides read TGTGCCAGCAGCTCTATCTGGCAGTCCCGCTACACCTTC.

At least ten counts were recorded for this clonotype. This chain joins TRBV5-1 and TRBJ2-5, with a tentative D call TRBD1 (6 bases). Trimming took 0 bases from V and 3 from J, leaving 9 bases between them. Germline CDR1 reads SGHRS; CDR2 reads YFSETQ. This CDR3 comprises 14 residues. CDR3 sequence: CASSLANREETQYF. In DNA form, the CDR3 reads TGCGCCAGCAGCTTGGCGAACAGGGAAGAGACCCAGTACTTC.

A few counts support this clonotype. The chain recombines TRBV12-3 or TRBV12-4 with TRBJ1-6; 7 bases map to TRBD1. The CDR3 totals 16 residues. Trimming removed 6 bases from V and 8 bases from J; junction bases left unmatched: 13. CDR3 nucleotide sequence: TGTGCCAGCAGCCCCAGACAGGGTTTACGAGATTCACCCCTCCACTTT. Encoded protein: CASSPRQGLRDSPLHF.

This chain joins TRBV20-1 and TRBJ1-2; D is perhaps TRBD1 (6 bases). Per germline, CDR1 DFQATT and CDR2 SNEGSKA (reference sequence). The CDR3 runs to 12 residues. Trimming left V 7 bases short and J 4 bases short, with 13 bases between. The CDR3 spells CSVPTGLYGYTF. CDR3 bases: TGCAGTGTCCCGACAGGTCTCTATGGCTACACCTTC.

In its sample, this clonotype was seen many times. V gene TRBV30 combines with J gene TRBJ2-2, with 7 bases aligning to TRBD1. CDR1 and CDR2 (germline): GTSNPN, SVGIG (reference sequence). Trimming cost V 2 bases and J 1 base; bases outside gene matches: 7. The CDR3 extends over 16 amino acids. CDR3 nucleotide sequence: TGTGCCTGGAGTTCTCCCGGGACAGAGAACACCGGGGAGCTGTTTTTT. It translates to CAWSSPGTENTGELFF.

To note about this clonotype: A much larger clone sits a single nucleotide away, making a read error possible. The V call is TRBV5-1, the J call TRBJ2-4; 7 nucleotides line up with TRBD1. V was pared by 3 bases and J by 0 bases, with 0 bases of the junction left unmatched. Germline V gene lookup returns CDR1 SGHRS and CDR2 YFSETQ. CDR3 size: 14 residues. This CDR3 is CASSWDRAKNIQYF. As DNA, the CDR3 is TGCGCCAGCAGCTGGGACAGAGCCAAAAACATTCAGTACTTC.